What follows is one T cell receptor (beta chain) and its context. This sample is drawn from a study of T cell changes during pregnancy in multiple sclerosis. V was clipped by 6 bases and J by 2 bases; unmatched bases: 3. CDR3 length equals 14 residues. The germline V gene encodes CDR1 SNHLY and CDR2 FYNNEI. The protocol was immunoSEQ multiplex PCR, while the TCRdb copy is restricted to in-frame clones and leaves out a portion. Of 30,000 to 35,000 clones detected, approximately 88% appear once; the ten largest clones hold roughly 7.4%. This sequence originates from a female donor with multiple sclerosis, enrolled in a pregnancy study. Sequenced material: CD8+ T cells from peripheral blood mononuclear cells, taken before pregnancy. The V and J genes are TRBV2 and TRBJ1-2, with 10 positions matching TRBD1. CDR3 sequence (DNA): TGTGCCAGCAGACGGACAGGGGGAAACTATGGCTACACCTTC. This encodes CASRRTGGNYGYTF.